This entry lists 12 T cell receptor beta chains sequenced from one sample in a study of neurological immune-mediated disorders. TCRdb reanalysed the 5' RACE reads using MiXCR and keeps one entry per CDR3 protein. The table has approximately 40,000 distinct CDR3 sequences, about 14% seen once; the top ten hold 3.5% to 4.5%. The sequenced sample was CD4+ T cells from blood. These receptors were collected from a woman aged 55-70 years with HTLV-1-associated myelopathy (HAM/TSP).

This clonotype was counted only a few times. The chain carries TRBV10-3 and TRBJ2-1; 9 bases match TRBD2. The ends lost 3 bases at V and 0 bases at J; junction bases unmatched: 6. Germline CDR1 reads ENHRY; CDR2 reads SYGVKD. CDR3 size: 17 residues. CDR3 amino acids: CAISERLAGPSYNEQFF. CDR3 coding DNA: TGTGCCATCAGTGAAAGGCTAGCGGGGCCCTCCTACAATGAGCAGTTCTTC.

This clonotype was observed many times. V and J are TRBV11-3 and TRBJ2-2; the D is unclear. There are 15 residues in the CDR3. V lost 5 bases and J lost 3, with 13 bases in between. CDR1 is SGHNT and CDR2 is YENEEA in the germline V gene. The CDR3 DNA is TGTGCCAGCAGCCCGTCAAATTACTACACCGGGGAGCTGTTTTTT. Translation: CASSPSNYYTGELFF.

This clonotype appeared many times. J is TRBJ1-5 and V is TRBV10-3; D remains unclear. Trimming removed 3 bases at V and 5 bases at J, with 14 bases between. Germline CDR1 is ENHRY and CDR2 is SYGVKD. The CDR3 length is 15 residues. This chain's CDR3 is CAISDTRGGDQPQHF. The CDR3 DNA reads as TGTGCCATCAGTGACACCAGAGGTGGGGATCAGCCCCAGCATTTT.

There are many counts of this clonotype. CDR3 amino acids: CASSLAEGYGYTF. The CDR3 DNA is TGCGCCAGCAGCTTGGCGGAAGGGTATGGCTACACCTTC. The chain has TRBV5-1 and TRBJ1-2; no clear D. V was clipped by 0 bases and J by 5 bases, with 8 bases between them. Germline CDR1 reads SGHRS; CDR2 reads YFSETQ. The CDR3 extends over 13 amino acids.

This clonotype was observed many times. The CDR3 coding sequence is TGCAGTGCTAGAGATCCGCGGACGGATGGGCGCACAGATACGCAGTATTTT. Encoded protein: CSARDPRTDGRTDTQYF. The chain couples TRBV20-1 to TRBJ2-3, with no clear D. CDR3 length: 17 amino acids. Trimming removed 0 bases at V and 1 base at J, with 17 bases between. The germline CDR1 and CDR2 sequences are DFQATT and SNEGSKA (reference sequence).

This clonotype appeared many times. This chain links TRBV10-3 with TRBJ2-6; D is possibly TRBD2 (7 bases). The CDR3 is 18 amino acids. CDR1 is ENHRY, CDR2 SYGVKD, per germline. V was trimmed by 4 bases and J by 0 bases, leaving 16 bases between them. CDR3: CAISGRPGGSSGANVLTF. CDR3 in DNA: TGTGCCATCAGTGGACGACCGGGGGGCTCCTCTGGGGCCAACGTCCTGACTTTC.

This clonotype was seen just once. A clone one base away is much larger, so this may be a read error. The chain joins TRBV3-1 to TRBJ2-7, with 7 bases aligning to TRBD1. V trimming: 2 bases; J trimming: 1 base; junction bases outside the gene matches: 2. The CDR3 loop spans 14 amino acids. In germline, CDR1 is LGHDT, CDR2 YNNKEL (reference sequence). The CDR3, as DNA: TGTGCCAGCAGCCAATCGGGACAGTCCTACGAGCAGTACTTC. Amino acid sequence: CASSQSGQSYEQYF.

The CDR3 DNA sequence: TGTGCCAGCAGCCGACTAGCGGGGAAACGTGATGAGCAGTTCTTC. It is translated as CASSRLAGKRDEQFF. The chain carries TRBV7-7 and TRBJ2-1; the match to TRBD2 covers 11 bases. The CDR3 has 15 amino acids. Germline V gives CDR1 SSHAT, CDR2 FNYEAQ (reference sequence). The V and J ends lost 5 bases and 8 bases, in that order; junction bases with no gene match: 8.

The sample holds many counts of this clonotype. This chain joins TRBV29-1 and TRBJ1-6, with TRBD1 as a possible D gene (6 bases). V was trimmed by 5 bases and J by 6 bases, leaving 14 bases between them. Germline CDR1 and CDR2: SQVTM and ANQGSEA. This CDR3 comprises 14 residues. The CDR3 reads CSVQAGTPNSPLHF. The CDR3 nucleotides are TGCAGCGTTCAAGCCGGGACACCTAATTCACCCCTCCACTTT.

This clonotype has a count of ten or more. This sequence joins TRBV7-8 and TRBJ2-2; TRBD2 is a possible D gene (5 bases). V was clipped by 2 bases and J by 5 bases, with 12 bases between them. Germline values: CDR1 SGHVS, CDR2 FQNEAQ. The CDR3 is made up of 15 amino acids. The chain's CDR3 is CASSLTRAGTGELFF. For the CDR3, the DNA is TGTGCCAGCAGCTTAACGAGGGCCGGTACCGGGGAGCTGTTTTTT.

Comments on this clonotype: This may arise from a read error, as a much more abundant clone is one base away. The chain joins TRBV30 to TRBJ1-6; TRBD1 matches 7 bases. The CDR3 has 14 amino acids. CDR1 and CDR2 (germline): GTSNPN, SVGIG (reference sequence). The CDR3 reads CAWSRDSSNLPLHF. For the CDR3, the DNA is TGTGCCTGGAGCAGGGACAGCTCTAATTTACCCCTCCACTTT.

In this sample, this clonotype turned up many times. V and J are TRBV11-2 and TRBJ2-7, with 9 bases matching TRBD2. The J segment lost 4 bases and the V segment lost 5 bases, leaving 6 bases of the junction unmatched. Germline CDR1 and CDR2: SGHAT and FQNNGV. The CDR3 covers 14 residues. As DNA, the CDR3 is TGTGCCAGCAGCCGGCGGGGGGGGAATTACGAGCAGTACTTC. Translating it yields CASSRRGGNYEQYF.